These T cell receptor beta chains were read from a single sample in a study of blood T cell repertoires in COVID-19. Sequencing used immunoSEQ multiplex PCR; TCRdb keeps in-frame clones, though not all of them. The sample yields under 200,000 clones, under 90% seen once. Material: PBMCs or T cells enriched from blood (not recorded which). Source of these receptors: a man aged 45-60 years who had recovered from COVID-19. Both conserved end residues are part of each CDR3. The D gene is left open where the match is weak. The size of a clone is reported for some rows only, either as once, few or many, or as a class for expanded clones.

abundance	v_gene	d_gene	j_gene	CDR3nt	CDR3aa
.	TRBV6-5	.	TRBJ1-5	TGTGCCAGCAGGGACTATACGGGGGTTCAGCCCCAGCATTTT	CASRDYTGVQPQHF
.	TRBV2	TRBD1	TRBJ2-5	TGTGCCAGCAAACAGGGGGACAGGGGGCGGGAAGAGACCCAGTACTTC	CASKQGDRGREETQYF
few	TRBV29-1	.	TRBJ1-1	TGCAGCGTTCCAGCGGTTTTGGACACTGAAGCTTTCTTT	CSVPAVLDTEAFF
.	TRBV4-1	.	TRBJ1-1	TGCGCCAGCAGTCCCGAGACAGGGAACACTGAAGCTTTCTTT	CASSPETGNTEAFF
many	TRBV7-2	.	TRBJ2-5	TGTGCCAGCAGCTTAGCGCAGGGGACGGAGACCCAGTACTTC	CASSLAQGTETQYF
few	TRBV6-2/TRBV6-3	TRBD1	TRBJ1-2	TGTGCCAGCAGCCCCGACAGGGGGCTCGGTGTTTGGTATGGCTACACCTTC	CASSPDRGLGVWYGYTF
.	TRBV7-3	.	TRBJ2-7	TGTGCCAGCAGCGCGGGGGCGGGGGCCTACGAGCAGTACTTC	CASSAGAGAYEQYF
.	TRBV7-3	.	TRBJ1-1	TGTGCCAGCAGCGCAGGGCGATCGAACACTGAAGCTTTCTTT	CASSAGRSNTEAFF
.	TRBV14	.	TRBJ2-6	TGTGCCAGCAGCCAAGAGGGGGGATTAACAGCTGGGGCCAACGTCCTGACTTTC	CASSQEGGLTAGANVLTF
.	TRBV9	.	TRBJ1-1	TGTGCCAGCAGCGCCTTGGACAGCTGGAACACTGAAGCTTTCTTT	CASSALDSWNTEAFF
.	TRBV19	TRBD2	TRBJ2-5	TGTGCCAGTAATAGCGGGGGGGCGGAGACCCAGTACTTC	CASNSGGAETQYF
.	TRBV7-8	TRBD1	TRBJ1-5	TGTGCCAGCAGCTTAGGACAGGGGGCCAATCAGCCCCAGCATTTT	CASSLGQGANQPQHF
few	TRBV19	TRBD1	TRBJ2-2	TGTGCCAGTAGTATAGAACACAGGGGTTGGCAGAATCTGGGAACCGGGGAGCTGTTTTTT	CASSIEHRGWQNLGTGELFF
.	TRBV27	TRBD1	TRBJ1-6	TGTGCCAGCAGTTCGTCCGGGACAGGCGATTCACCCCTCCACTTT	CASSSSGTGDSPLHF
.	TRBV20-1	.	TRBJ1-5	TGCAGTGCTAGTTTCGATCGACACCCCAATCAGCCCCAGCATTTT	CSASFDRHPNQPQHF
.	TRBV11-2	.	TRBJ1-2	TGTGCCAGCAGACAGGTTTACGGCTACACCTTC	CASRQVYGYTF
.	TRBV6-2/TRBV6-3	TRBD2	TRBJ2-5	TGTGCCAGCAGCTTTTTCGGACTAGCGGGAGAGACCCAGTACTTC	CASSFFGLAGETQYF
.	TRBV4-1	.	TRBJ1-2	TGCGCCAGCAGCCAAGAAAGAGGGGGCTATGGCTACACCTTC	CASSQERGGYGYTF
.	TRBV19	.	TRBJ1-2	TGTGCCAGTAGTATTCAGGCGAGAAGTTACACCTTC	CASSIQARSYTF
.	TRBV6-2/TRBV6-3	.	TRBJ1-2	TGTGCCAGCAGCTTTGACGACGGGACTAACTATGGCTACACCTTC	CASSFDDGTNYGYTF
.	TRBV2	TRBD1	TRBJ1-4	TGTGCCAGCAGTGCCGGGACAGGGGCGAATGAAAAACTGTTTTTT	CASSAGTGANEKLFF
.	TRBV5-6	.	TRBJ2-5	TGTGCCAGCAGCCAGACTGGGAGCCAAGAGACCCAGTACTTC	CASSQTGSQETQYF
.	TRBV10-3	TRBD1	TRBJ1-2	TGTGCCATCAGTGAGTCCGGGACAGAATATGGCTACACCTTC	CAISESGTEYGYTF
.	TRBV7-2	.	TRBJ1-2	TGTGCCAGCAGCTTAGATGGGCAGGCCTATGGCTACACCTTC	CASSLDGQAYGYTF
.	TRBV7-2	.	TRBJ2-5	TGTGCCAGCAGCCGGGGACTCCAAGAGACCCAGTACTTC	CASSRGLQETQYF
.	TRBV19	TRBD2	TRBJ2-4	TGTGCCAGTAGCACCCCGGGACTAGCGGGGTATGGAAACATTCAGTACTTC	CASSTPGLAGYGNIQYF
once	TRBV6-5	TRBD1	TRBJ1-2	TGTGCCAGCAGCCCCACACAGGGGGTTGGCTACACCTTC	CASSPTQGVGYTF